This entry features one T cell receptor (beta chain) sequence. Its antigen remains unknown. The assay was immunoSEQ multiplex PCR, and TCRdb's table has in-frame clones only and misses some. The sample records 500 to 750 clones, 73% being singletons. Adult allogeneic hematopoietic cell transplant recipients with steroid-refractory graft-versus-host disease were prospectively enrolled for research autopsy. This specimen belongs to a study of tissue T cells after allogeneic stem cell transplantation. Study-wide context: Of the grafts for graft-versus-host disease patients, several were unmodified and three CD34-selected. Study-wide points: TCR repertoires tracked anatomic similarity, regardless of disease or transplant status.

The source is a female patient between 18 and 50 years old with steroid-refractory graft-versus-host disease after an allogeneic stem cell transplant. The T cells may partly be graft donor cells. The material was blood, obtained at autopsy.

For the CDR3, the DNA is TGCGCCAGCAGCTTGGGTACGGACAGGGGTTATGGCTACACCTTC. Protein: CASSLGTDRGYGYTF. The chain joins TRBV5-1 to TRBJ1-2, with 9 bases aligning to TRBD1. Germline V gene data show CDR1 as SGHRS and CDR2 as YFSETQ. V lost 0 bases and J lost 5; bases outside the gene matches: 5. CDR3 length equals 15 residues. Full variable domain (rest looked up from reference TRBV5-1 and TRBJ1-2): KAGVTQTPRYLIKTRGQQVTLSCSPISGHRSVSWYQQTPGQGLQFLFEYFSETQRNKGNFPGRFSGRQFSNSRSEMNVSTLELGDSALYLCASSLGTDRGYGYTFGSGTRLTVV.